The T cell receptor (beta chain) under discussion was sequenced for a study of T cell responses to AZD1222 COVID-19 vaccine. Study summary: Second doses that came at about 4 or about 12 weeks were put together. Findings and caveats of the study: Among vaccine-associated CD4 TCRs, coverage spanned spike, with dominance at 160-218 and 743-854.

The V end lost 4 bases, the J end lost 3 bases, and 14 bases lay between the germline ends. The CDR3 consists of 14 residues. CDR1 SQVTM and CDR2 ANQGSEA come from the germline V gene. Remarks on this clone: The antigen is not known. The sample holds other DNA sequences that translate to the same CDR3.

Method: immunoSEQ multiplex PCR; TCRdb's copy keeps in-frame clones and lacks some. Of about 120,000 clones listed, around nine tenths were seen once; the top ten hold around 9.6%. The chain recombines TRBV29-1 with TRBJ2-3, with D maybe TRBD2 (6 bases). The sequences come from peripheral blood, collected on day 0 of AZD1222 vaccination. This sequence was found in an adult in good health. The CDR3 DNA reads TGCAGCGTTGCCCGAGGGGAGGTAACAGATACGCAGTATTTT. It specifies CSVARGEVTDTQYF.